This T cell receptor (beta chain) was observed in a study of blood T cell repertoires in COVID-19. Study-wide context: Spain, Italy and the United States supplied samples that represented acute and convalescent COVID-19. PBMCs, B-cell-depleted T cells, or T cells were the source of the cDNA or gDNA that made up the material.

Authors' methods: Using reference gene primer amplification, nucleated cell counts were estimated. Assay: immunoSEQ multiplex PCR; the TCRdb copy retains only in-frame clones and omits some. D and trimming were read from the DNA, whereas the V and J calls and clone size are those reported in that table. The table lists 84,000 or so clones, about four fifths of them singletons. Seattle participants joined during active infection and were tracked over time. The CDR3 is 15 amino acids. Germline values: CDR1 MDHEN, CDR2 SYDVKM. Losses at the gene ends were 2 bases for V and 8 bases for J; bases not matched to a gene: 11.

The clonotype was recovered from a man in his sixties or seventies with COVID-19, enrolled during active disease. This rearrangement joins TRBV28 to TRBJ1-2; 7 nucleotides agree with TRBD1. Source material: peripheral blood. CDR3 residues: CASSLAKYRGRGYTF. The CDR3 DNA follows: TGTGCCAGCAGTTTAGCCAAATACAGGGGACGGGGCTACACCTTC.